Each of the 28 T cell receptor beta chains below was sequenced from the same sample in a study of PD-1 blockade in classical Hodgkin lymphoma. No patient escaped relapse after autologous stem cell transplantation, and brentuximab vedotin exposure varied. Data came from immunoSEQ multiplex PCR; TCRdb stores just in-frame clones and leaves some out. The sample carries approximately 34,000 clones, less than 85% recorded once. This sample comprised peripheral blood mononuclear cells (PBMCs), obtained before the second cycle of nivolumab. The receptors were sampled from a human donor with classical Hodgkin lymphoma.

J is TRBJ2-7 and V is TRBV27, with no clear D. V was clipped by 2 bases and J by 7 bases, with 15 bases between them. Germline CDR1 is MNHEY and CDR2 is SMNVEV (reference sequence). The CDR3 runs 14 residues. This chain's CDR3 is CASSLKQYLQEQYF. CDR3 in DNA: TGTGCCAGCAGTTTAAAACAATACCTACAAGAGCAGTACTTC.

This clone was picked up one time. The CDR3 spells CASYRGEDTQYF. Here the CDR3 DNA reads TGTGCCAGCTACAGGGGGGAAGATACGCAGTATTTT. The V call is TRBV6-1, the J call TRBJ2-3; 8 bases agree with TRBD1. V trimming: 8 bases; J trimming: 5 bases; junction bases outside the gene matches: 3. The CDR3 is 12 amino acids. Germline CDR1 and CDR2: MNHNS and SASEGT.

The gene calls are TRBV7-2 and TRBJ1-2, with D tentatively TRBD1 (6 bases). Trimming took off 3 bases at V and 4 bases at J, with 9 bases between the two ends. The CDR3 consists of 13 residues. Germline assignment: CDR1 SGHTA and CDR2 FQGNSA. Here the CDR3 DNA reads TGTGCCAGCAGCTTGGGGGGCCTCTATGGCTACACCTTC. Translating gives CASSLGGLYGYTF.

The chain employs TRBV29-1 and TRBJ2-5; D remains unclear. From germline, CDR1 is SQVTM and CDR2 ANQGSEA. Trimming took off 4 bases at V and 0 bases at J, with 9 bases between the two ends. CDR3 size: 13 residues. The CDR3 here is CSVGSQYQETQYF. CDR3 bases: TGCAGCGTTGGATCCCAGTACCAAGAGACCCAGTACTTC.

J is TRBJ1-2 and V is TRBV7-9, with D perhaps TRBD1 (6 bases). Germline CDR1 is SEHNR and CDR2 is FQNEAQ (reference sequence). Trimming pared 8 bases from V and 2 bases from J, leaving 6 bases between. This CDR3 has 11 amino acids. The CDR3 nucleotides are TGTGCCAGCGACAGGAACTATGGCTACACCTTC. Its protein product is CASDRNYGYTF.

The count of this clone is one. The chain has TRBV10-3 and TRBJ1-1; D possibly corresponds to TRBD1 (5 bases). Trimming took off 0 bases at V and 1 base at J, with 9 bases between the two ends. The CDR3 totals 15 residues. Germline values: CDR1 ENHRY, CDR2 SYGVKD. The CDR3 coding sequence is TGTGCCATCAGTGAGTCGATGGGGCGGAACACTGAAGCTTTCTTT. This encodes CAISESMGRNTEAFF.

The V and J genes are TRBV6-6 and TRBJ2-5, with D possibly being TRBD1 or TRBD2 (5 bases each). The CDR3 has 12 residues. V lost 2 bases, J lost 11 bases, and 12 bases lay in between. Per the germline V gene, CDR1 is MNHNY and CDR2 is SVGAGI (reference sequence). This CDR3 is CASSYGVREQYF. DNA of the CDR3: TGTGCCAGCAGTTACGGGGTCAGGGAGCAGTACTTC.

The V and J genes are TRBV5-1 and TRBJ1-2, with TRBD1 identical over 8 bases. The CDR3 consists of 14 residues. Germline CDR1 SGHRS, CDR2 YFSETQ. The J segment lost 3 bases and the V segment lost 3 bases, leaving 4 bases of the junction unmatched. Here the CDR3 reads CASSWTGNDYGYTF. CDR3 DNA sequence: TGCGCCAGCAGCTGGACAGGGAACGACTATGGCTACACCTTC.

The V gene is TRBV6-6, the J gene TRBJ1-2; tentative D call: TRBD1 (5 bases). Germline V gene sequence: CDR1 MNHNY, CDR2 SVGAGI (reference sequence). The CDR3 has 14 residues. V lost 5 bases to trimming and J lost 2 bases, with 12 bases between them. CDR3 residues: CASSRPGGNYGYTF. CDR3 in DNA: TGTGCCAGCAGTCGCCCCGGGGGAAACTATGGCTACACCTTC.

This clone is labeled medium-sized. V and J are TRBV11-2 and TRBJ1-2; the D is unclear. The CDR3 has 10 amino acids. Trimming stripped 4 bases from V and 6 bases from J, with 3 bases between. Germline V gives CDR1 SGHAT, CDR2 FQNNGV. Here the CDR3 reads CASSSDGYTF. The CDR3 DNA sequence: TGTGCCAGCAGCTCTGATGGCTACACCTTC.

The rearrangement joins TRBV10-3 to TRBJ1-1; D gene unclear. The CDR3 contains 13 residues. The V gene's germline CDR1 is ENHRY and CDR2 SYGVKD. Trimming cost V 6 bases and J 2 bases, with 10 bases left between them. Written as DNA, the CDR3 is TGTGCCATCAGGATCGAGGGAAACACTGAAGCTTTCTTT. Its protein product is CAIRIEGNTEAFF.

This clone has just a few counts. V and J are TRBV2 and TRBJ1-1; D possibly corresponds to TRBD1 (5 bases). The V and J ends lost 1 base and 1 base respectively, with 10 bases between them. The CDR3 covers 15 residues. Germline assignment: CDR1 SNHLY and CDR2 FYNNEI. CDR3 protein: CASSEDVGANTEAFF. The CDR3 nucleotides read TGTGCCAGCAGTGAAGACGTAGGGGCGAACACTGAAGCTTTCTTT.

This chain connects TRBV9 to TRBJ2-5; D unclear. V lost 0 bases and J 2 bases, leaving 5 bases between the germline ends. Germline V gene data show CDR1 as SGDLS and CDR2 as YYNGEE. CDR3 size: 13 residues. The CDR3 spells CASSVVSQETQYF. As DNA, the CDR3 is TGTGCCAGCAGCGTAGTCTCACAAGAGACCCAGTACTTC.

By proportion, this clone is medium-sized. This chain uses TRBV23-1 with TRBJ2-3, with 8 bases aligning to TRBD1. TRBV23-1 is an open reading frame whose function is uncertain. V gave up 0 bases and J gave up 0 bases; unmatched junction bases: 17. The CDR3 sequence is 21 residues long. Here the CDR3 DNA reads TGCGCCAGCAGTCAATCTACTAGAGAGGGACAGGTTTGGGGGAGCACAGATACGCAGTATTTT. Its translation: CASSQSTREGQVWGSTDTQYF.

V usage is TRBV30 and J usage is TRBJ2-4, with TRBD1 as a possible D gene (5 bases). V was cut by 7 bases and J by 3 bases, with 13 bases left in between. The CDR3 totals 13 residues. Germline CDR1 GTSNPN, CDR2 SVGIG (reference sequence). The CDR3 region is CAFEGVVKNIQYF. As DNA, the CDR3 is TGTGCCTTTGAAGGGGTGGTCAAAAACATTCAGTACTTC.

Only a few counts were recorded for this clone. The rearrangement uses TRBV5-4 and TRBJ2-2; possibly TRBD1 for D (6 bases). The V gene's germline CDR1 is SGHNT and CDR2 YYREEE (reference sequence). The CDR3 extends over 15 amino acids. Trimming pared 0 bases from V and 5 bases from J, leaving 11 bases between. This CDR3 is CASSLDTGKTGELFF. In DNA form, the CDR3 reads TGTGCCAGCAGCTTGGACACAGGGAAAACCGGGGAGCTGTTTTTT. The full variable domain, completed using reference TRBV5-4 and TRBJ2-2, is ETGVTQSPTHLIKTRGQQVTLRCSSQSGHNTVSWYQQALGQGPQFIFQYYREEENGRGNFPPRFSGLQFPNYSSELNVNALELDDSALYLCASSLDTGKTGELFFGEGSRLTVL.

V and J are TRBV9 and TRBJ1-2, with no clear D. Germline V gives CDR1 SGDLS, CDR2 YYNGEE. The V and J ends lost 3 bases and 6 bases respectively, with 12 bases between them. This CDR3 comprises 13 residues. CDR3 region: CASSEGSGDGYTF. DNA of the CDR3: TGTGCCAGCAGCGAGGGTTCGGGTGATGGCTACACCTTC.

The V and J genes are TRBV11-2 and TRBJ1-1; TRBD1 is a possible D gene (5 bases). CDR1 and CDR2 from the germline V gene are SGHAT and FQNNGV. Trimming removed 8 bases at V and 5 bases at J, with 12 bases between. The CDR3 is 12 amino acids. The CDR3 region has the DNA TGTGCCAGCCTCCTTGGGGGTACTGAAGCTTTCTTT. The encoded protein is CASLLGGTEAFF.

The gene calls are TRBV10-3 and TRBJ1-4; D possibly corresponds to TRBD1 (5 bases). The CDR3 contains 17 residues. Looked up from germline, CDR1 is ENHRY and CDR2 is SYGVKD. Trimming shortened V by 7 bases and J by 7 bases, and 25 bases separated the two germline ends. The CDR3 reads CAITTGGRRPPSEKLFF. For the CDR3, the DNA is TGTGCCATCACCACGGGGGGACGCCGTCCCCCTAGTGAAAAACTGTTTTTT.

J is TRBJ1-5 and V is TRBV6-6, with D hard to call. CDR1 and CDR2 (germline): MNHNY, SVGAGI (reference sequence). V was pared by 1 base and J by 0 bases, with 4 bases between. The CDR3 spans 14 residues. CDR3 sequence (DNA): TGTGCCAGCAGTTACTTATATAGCAATCAGCCCCAGCATTTT. It yields the protein CASSYLYSNQPQHF.

The chain is built from TRBV5-1 and TRBJ2-1; perhaps D is TRBD1 or TRBD2 (5 bases each). The CDR3 is made up of 14 amino acids. Trimming took off 2 bases at V and 6 bases at J, with 12 bases between the two ends. Per the germline V gene, CDR1 is SGHRS and CDR2 is YFSETQ. The CDR3 DNA follows: TGCGCCAGCAGCTTACCGGGACGATCCAATGAGCAGTTCTTC. Its translation is CASSLPGRSNEQFF.

As DNA, the CDR3 is TGTGCCAGCAGTGAACCCGGGACTCCTCTCAAACTGTTTTTT. Encoded protein: CASSEPGTPLKLFF. The chain carries TRBV25-1 and TRBJ1-4; D may be TRBD1 (5 bases). V gave up 2 bases and J gave up 11 bases, with 15 bases separating them. Germline lookup yields CDR1 MGHDK and CDR2 SYGVNS. The CDR3 sequence is 14 residues long.

The V gene is TRBV7-2, the J gene TRBJ2-7, with unresolved D. The CDR3 totals 15 residues. The germline V gene encodes CDR1 SGHTA and CDR2 FQGNSA. Trimming removed 4 bases at V and 4 bases at J, with 17 bases between. CDR3 sequence reads: CASSSPGRVLYEQYF. CDR3 DNA sequence: TGTGCCAGCAGCTCCCCGGGTAGGGTCCTATACGAGCAGTACTTC. The full variable domain, in which reference TRBV7-2 and TRBJ2-7 provide the parts outside the CDR3, is GAGVSQSPSNKVTEKGKDVELRCDPISGHTALYWYRQSLGQGLEFLIYFQGNSAPDKSGLPSDRFSAERTGGSVSTLTIQRTQQEDSAVYLCASSSPGRVLYEQYFGPGTRLTVT.

The count of this clone is one. At one of its ends the junction is not consistent with the germline gene, which may arise from a read error. The gene calls are TRBV29-1 and TRBJ2-7; D may be TRBD1 (5 bases). The CDR3 covers 12 residues. The germline gives CDR1 SQVTM, CDR2 ANQGSEA. The CDR3 spells CSVEDSAYEQYF. In nucleotides, the CDR3 is TGCAGCGTGGAAGACAGCGCCTACGAGCAGTACTTC.

This clone has just a few counts. V is TRBV19 and J is TRBJ1-2; no clear D. Germline CDR1 is LNHDA and CDR2 is SQIVND (reference sequence). V gave up 6 bases and J gave up 7 bases, with 12 bases separating them. The CDR3 runs 12 residues. CDR3 amino acids: CASRTDLLGYTF. The CDR3 DNA reads as TGTGCCAGTAGAACAGACCTTCTTGGCTACACCTTC.

This clone was observed a handful of times. The chain employs TRBV10-3 and TRBJ1-1, with D perhaps matching TRBD1 (5 bases). V lost 7 bases to trimming and J lost 3 bases, with 12 bases between them. The CDR3 length is 13 residues. Germline V CDR1 and CDR2: ENHRY, SYGVKD. This chain's CDR3 is CAIKRGEDTEAFF. In DNA, the CDR3 is TGTGCCATCAAAAGGGGCGAGGACACTGAAGCTTTCTTT.

The chain has TRBV4-3 and TRBJ1-5, with TRBD1 as a possible D gene (6 bases). V was cut by 0 bases and J by 4 bases, with 13 bases left in between. This CDR3 is 16 amino acids long. Germline CDR1 is LGHNA and CDR2 is YSLEER. CDR3 bases: TGCGCCAGCAGCCAAGATTGGGGGCACCTTAATCAGCCCCAGCATTTT. This codes for CASSQDWGHLNQPQHF.

Ten or more counts support this clone. The rearrangement uses TRBV6-5 and TRBJ2-5, with D possibly TRBD2 on 6 matching bases. V lost 6 bases and J lost 2, with 16 bases in between. Per the germline V gene, CDR1 is MNHEY and CDR2 is SVGAGI. The CDR3 consists of 15 residues. This CDR3 reads CASRITGLRQETQYF. For the CDR3, the DNA is TGTGCCAGCAGAATTACGGGACTCCGTCAAGAGACCCAGTACTTC.